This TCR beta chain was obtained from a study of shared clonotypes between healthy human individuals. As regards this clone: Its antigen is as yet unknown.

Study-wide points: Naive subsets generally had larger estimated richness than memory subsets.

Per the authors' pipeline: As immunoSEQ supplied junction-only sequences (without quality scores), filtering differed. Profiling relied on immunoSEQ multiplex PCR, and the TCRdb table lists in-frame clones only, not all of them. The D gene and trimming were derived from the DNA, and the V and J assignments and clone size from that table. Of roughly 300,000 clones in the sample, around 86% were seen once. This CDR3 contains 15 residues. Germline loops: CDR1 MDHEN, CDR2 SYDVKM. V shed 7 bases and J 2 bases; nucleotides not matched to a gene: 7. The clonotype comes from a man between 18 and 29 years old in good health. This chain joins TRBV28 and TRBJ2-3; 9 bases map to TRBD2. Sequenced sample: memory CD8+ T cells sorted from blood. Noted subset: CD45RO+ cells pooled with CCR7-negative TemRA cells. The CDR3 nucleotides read TGTGCCAGCATATTTGCGGGAGGGAACACAGATACGCAGTATTTT. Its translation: CASIFAGGNTDTQYF.